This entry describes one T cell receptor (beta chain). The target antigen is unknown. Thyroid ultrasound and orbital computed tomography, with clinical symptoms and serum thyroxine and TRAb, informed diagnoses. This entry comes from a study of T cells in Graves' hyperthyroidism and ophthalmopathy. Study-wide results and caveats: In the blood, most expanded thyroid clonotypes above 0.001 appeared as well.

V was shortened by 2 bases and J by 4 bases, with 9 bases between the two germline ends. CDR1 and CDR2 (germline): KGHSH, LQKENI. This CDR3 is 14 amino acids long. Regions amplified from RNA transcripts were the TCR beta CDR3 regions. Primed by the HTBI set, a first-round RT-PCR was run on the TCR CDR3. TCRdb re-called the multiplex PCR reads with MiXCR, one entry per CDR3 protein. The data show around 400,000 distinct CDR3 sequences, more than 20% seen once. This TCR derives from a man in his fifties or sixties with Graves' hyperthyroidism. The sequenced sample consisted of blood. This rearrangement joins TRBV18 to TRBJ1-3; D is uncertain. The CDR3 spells CASSPEDSGNTIYF. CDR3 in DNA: TGTGCCAGCTCACCAGAGGATTCGGGAAACACCATATATTTT.